Listed here is a single TCR beta chain. Germline CDR1 and CDR2: LNHDA and SQIVND (reference sequence). Trimming cost V 0 bases and J 4 bases, with 6 bases left between them. The CDR3 spans 13 residues. This sample was included in a study of blood T cell repertoires in COVID-19. Generated by immunoSEQ multiplex PCR, the TCRdb table keeps only in-frame clones and is missing some. The sample includes approximately 140,000 clones, 80% to 90% of them seen just once. The origin of this receptor is a man younger than 30 with COVID-19, enrolled during active disease. The sample taken for sequencing was peripheral blood. The chain uses TRBV19 and TRBJ1-1; D is ambiguous. The CDR3 reads CASSIEGSTEAFF. The CDR3 DNA reads TGTGCCAGTAGTATAGAAGGGAGCACTGAAGCTTTCTTT.